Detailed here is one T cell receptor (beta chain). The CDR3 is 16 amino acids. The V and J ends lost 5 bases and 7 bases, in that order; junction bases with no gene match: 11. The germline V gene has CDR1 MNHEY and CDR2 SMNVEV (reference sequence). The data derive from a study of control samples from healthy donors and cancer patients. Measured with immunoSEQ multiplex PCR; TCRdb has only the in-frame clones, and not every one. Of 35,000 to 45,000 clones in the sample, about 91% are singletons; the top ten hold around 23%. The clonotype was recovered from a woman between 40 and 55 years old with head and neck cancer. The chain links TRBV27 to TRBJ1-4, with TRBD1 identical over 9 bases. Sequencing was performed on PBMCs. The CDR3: CASSGTGRSYSEKLFF. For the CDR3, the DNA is TGTGCCAGCAGTGGGACAGGGAGATCATATAGTGAAAAACTGTTTTTT.